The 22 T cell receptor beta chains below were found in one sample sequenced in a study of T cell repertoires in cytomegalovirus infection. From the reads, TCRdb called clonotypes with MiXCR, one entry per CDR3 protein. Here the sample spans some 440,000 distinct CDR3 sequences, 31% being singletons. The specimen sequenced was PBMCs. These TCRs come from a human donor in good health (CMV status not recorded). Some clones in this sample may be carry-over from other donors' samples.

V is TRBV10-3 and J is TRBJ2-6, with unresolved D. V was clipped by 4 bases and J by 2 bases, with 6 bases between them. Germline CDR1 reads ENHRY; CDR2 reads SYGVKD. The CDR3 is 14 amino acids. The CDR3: CAISGTAGANVLTF. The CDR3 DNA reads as TGTGCCATCAGTGGGACGGCTGGGGCCAACGTCCTGACTTTC.

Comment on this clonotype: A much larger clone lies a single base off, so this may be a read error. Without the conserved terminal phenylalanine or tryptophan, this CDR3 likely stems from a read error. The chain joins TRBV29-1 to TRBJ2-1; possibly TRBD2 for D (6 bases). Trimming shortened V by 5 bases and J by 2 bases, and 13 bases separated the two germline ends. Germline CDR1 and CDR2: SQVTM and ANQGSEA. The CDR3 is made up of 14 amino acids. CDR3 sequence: CSVLDYPAYNEQFC. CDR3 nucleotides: TGCAGCGTTCTGGACTACCCCGCCTACAATGAGCAGTTCTGC.

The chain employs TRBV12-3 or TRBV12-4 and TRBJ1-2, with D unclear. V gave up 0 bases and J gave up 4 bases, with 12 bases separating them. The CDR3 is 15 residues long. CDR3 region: CASSLAGEGSYGYTF. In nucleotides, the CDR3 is TGTGCCAGCAGTTTAGCGGGAGAAGGGAGCTATGGCTACACCTTC.

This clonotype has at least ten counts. CDR3 bases: TGTGCCAGCAGCTTAAGCCGACTAGCGGTCTACAATGAGCAGTTCTTC. This encodes CASSLSRLAVYNEQFF. The V gene is TRBV7-8, the J gene TRBJ2-1, with 9 bases matching TRBD2. V lost 2 bases to trimming and J lost 3 bases; unmatched junction nucleotides: 5. Per germline, CDR1 SGHVS and CDR2 FQNEAQ. The CDR3 consists of 16 residues.

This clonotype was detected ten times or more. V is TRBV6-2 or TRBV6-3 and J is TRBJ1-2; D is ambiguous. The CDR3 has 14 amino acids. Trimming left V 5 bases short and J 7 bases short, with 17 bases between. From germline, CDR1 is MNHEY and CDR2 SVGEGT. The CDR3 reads CASSQSIGRSGYTF. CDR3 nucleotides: TGTGCCAGCAGTCAATCTATAGGAAGGAGTGGCTACACCTTC.

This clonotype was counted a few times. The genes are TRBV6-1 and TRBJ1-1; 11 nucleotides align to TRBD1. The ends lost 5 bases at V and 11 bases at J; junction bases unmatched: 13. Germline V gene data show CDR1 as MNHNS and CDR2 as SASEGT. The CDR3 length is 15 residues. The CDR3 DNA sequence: TGTGCCAGCAGTAATAACCTCGGACAGGGGGCAGCCGCTTTCTTT. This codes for CASSNNLGQGAAAFF.

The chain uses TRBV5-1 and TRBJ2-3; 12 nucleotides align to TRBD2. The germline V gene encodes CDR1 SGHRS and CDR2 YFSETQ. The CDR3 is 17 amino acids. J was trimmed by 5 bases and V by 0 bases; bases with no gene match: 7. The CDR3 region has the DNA TGCGCCAGCAGCTTGGTGCTAGCGGGGGGGCTGGGAGATACGCAGTATTTT. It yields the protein CASSLVLAGGLGDTQYF.

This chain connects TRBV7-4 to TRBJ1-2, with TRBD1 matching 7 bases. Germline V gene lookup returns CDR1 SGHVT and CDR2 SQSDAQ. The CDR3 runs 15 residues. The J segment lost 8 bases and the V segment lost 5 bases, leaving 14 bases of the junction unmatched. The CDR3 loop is CASSQGDRFKGGYTF. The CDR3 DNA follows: TGTGCCAGCAGCCAGGGGGACCGATTTAAAGGGGGCTACACCTTC.

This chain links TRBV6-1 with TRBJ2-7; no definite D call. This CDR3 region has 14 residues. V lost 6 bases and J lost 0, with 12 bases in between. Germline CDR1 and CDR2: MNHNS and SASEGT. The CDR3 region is CASSVNVGSYEQYF. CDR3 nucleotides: TGTGCCAGCAGCGTTAACGTGGGCTCCTACGAGCAGTACTTC.

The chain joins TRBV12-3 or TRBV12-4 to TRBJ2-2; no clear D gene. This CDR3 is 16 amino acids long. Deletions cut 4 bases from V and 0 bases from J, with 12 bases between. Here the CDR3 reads CASSYRRAPNTGELFF. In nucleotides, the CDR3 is TGTGCCAGCAGTTACCGAAGGGCCCCGAACACCGGGGAGCTGTTTTTT.

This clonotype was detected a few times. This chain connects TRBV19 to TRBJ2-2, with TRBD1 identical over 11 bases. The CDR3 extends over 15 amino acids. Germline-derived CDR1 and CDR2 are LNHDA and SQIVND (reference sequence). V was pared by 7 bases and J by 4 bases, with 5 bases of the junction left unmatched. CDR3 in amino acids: CASKAGQGGTGELFF. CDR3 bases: TGTGCCAGTAAGGCGGGACAGGGGGGCACCGGGGAGCTGTTTTTT.

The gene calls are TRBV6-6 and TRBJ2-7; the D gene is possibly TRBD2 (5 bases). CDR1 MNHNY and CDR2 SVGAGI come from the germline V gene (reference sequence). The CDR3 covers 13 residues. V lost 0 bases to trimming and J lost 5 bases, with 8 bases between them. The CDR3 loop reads CASSYSGVHEQYF. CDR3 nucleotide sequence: TGTGCCAGCAGTTACTCCGGGGTCCACGAGCAGTACTTC.

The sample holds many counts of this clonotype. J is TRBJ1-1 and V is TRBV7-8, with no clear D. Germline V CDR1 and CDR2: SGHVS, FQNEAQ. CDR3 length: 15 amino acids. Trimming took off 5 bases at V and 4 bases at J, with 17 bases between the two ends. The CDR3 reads CASSPWRGGGTEAFF. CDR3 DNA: TGTGCCAGCAGCCCGTGGCGGGGAGGAGGCACTGAAGCTTTCTTT. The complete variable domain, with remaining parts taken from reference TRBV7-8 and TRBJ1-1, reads GAGVSQSPRYKVAKRGQDVALRCDPISGHVSLFWYQQALGQGPEFLTYFQNEAQLDKSGLPSDRFFAERPEGSVSTLKIQRTQQEDSAVYLCASSPWRGGGTEAFFGQGTRLTVV.

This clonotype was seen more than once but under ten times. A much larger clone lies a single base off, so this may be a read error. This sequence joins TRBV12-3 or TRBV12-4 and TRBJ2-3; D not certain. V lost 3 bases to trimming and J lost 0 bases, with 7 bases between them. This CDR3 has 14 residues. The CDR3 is CASSFSDSTDTQYF. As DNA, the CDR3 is TGTGCCAGCAGTTTCTCGGACAGCACAGATACGCAGTATTTT.

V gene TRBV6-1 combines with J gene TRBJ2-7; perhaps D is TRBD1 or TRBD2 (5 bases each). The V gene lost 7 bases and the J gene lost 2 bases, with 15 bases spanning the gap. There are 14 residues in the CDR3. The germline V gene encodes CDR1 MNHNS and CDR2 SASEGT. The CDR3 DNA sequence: TGTGCCAGCACCCTCGGGACCACTACCTACGAGCAGTACTTC. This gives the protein CASTLGTTTYEQYF.

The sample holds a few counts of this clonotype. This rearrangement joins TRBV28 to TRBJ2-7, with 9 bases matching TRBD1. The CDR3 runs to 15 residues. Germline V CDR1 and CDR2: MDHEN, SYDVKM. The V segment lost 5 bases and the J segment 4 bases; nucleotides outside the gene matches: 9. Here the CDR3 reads CASSPPGTGIYEQYF. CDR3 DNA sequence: TGTGCCAGCAGTCCCCCCGGGACAGGGATTTACGAGCAGTACTTC.

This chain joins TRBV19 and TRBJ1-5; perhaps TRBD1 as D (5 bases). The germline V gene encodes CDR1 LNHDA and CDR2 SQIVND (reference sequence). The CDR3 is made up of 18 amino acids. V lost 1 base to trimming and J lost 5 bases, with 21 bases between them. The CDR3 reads CASSIARGRGRIYQPQHF. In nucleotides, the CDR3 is TGTGCCAGTAGTATAGCCCGGGGGAGGGGCCGGATTTATCAGCCCCAGCATTTT.

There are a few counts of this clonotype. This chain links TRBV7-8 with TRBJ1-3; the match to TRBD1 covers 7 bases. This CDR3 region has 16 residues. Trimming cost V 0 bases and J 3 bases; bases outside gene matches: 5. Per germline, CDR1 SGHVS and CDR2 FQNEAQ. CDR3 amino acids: CASSLADRVLGNTIYF. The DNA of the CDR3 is TGTGCCAGCAGCTTAGCCGACAGGGTACTTGGAAACACCATATATTTT.

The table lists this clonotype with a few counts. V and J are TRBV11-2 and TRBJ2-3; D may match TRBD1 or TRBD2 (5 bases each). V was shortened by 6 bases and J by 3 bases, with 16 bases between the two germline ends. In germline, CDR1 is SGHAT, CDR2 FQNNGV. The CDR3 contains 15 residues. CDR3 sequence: CASRDQKGPTDTQYF. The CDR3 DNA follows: TGTGCCAGCAGGGACCAGAAGGGACCTACAGATACGCAGTATTTT.

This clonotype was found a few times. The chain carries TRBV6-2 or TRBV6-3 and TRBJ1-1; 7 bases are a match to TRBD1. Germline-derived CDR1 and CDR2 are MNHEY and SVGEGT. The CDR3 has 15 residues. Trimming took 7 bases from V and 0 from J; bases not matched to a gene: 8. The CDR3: CASIRDSFLNTEAFF. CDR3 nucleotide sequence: TGTGCCAGCATTCGGGACAGCTTCTTGAACACTGAAGCTTTCTTT.

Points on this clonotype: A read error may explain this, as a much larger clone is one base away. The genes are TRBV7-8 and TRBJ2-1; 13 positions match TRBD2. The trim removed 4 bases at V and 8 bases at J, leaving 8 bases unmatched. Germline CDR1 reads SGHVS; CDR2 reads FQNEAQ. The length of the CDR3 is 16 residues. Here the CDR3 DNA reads TGTGCCAGCAGCTCCCACCGACTAGCGGGGGGCCATGAGCAGTTCTTC. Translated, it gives CASSSHRLAGGHEQFF.

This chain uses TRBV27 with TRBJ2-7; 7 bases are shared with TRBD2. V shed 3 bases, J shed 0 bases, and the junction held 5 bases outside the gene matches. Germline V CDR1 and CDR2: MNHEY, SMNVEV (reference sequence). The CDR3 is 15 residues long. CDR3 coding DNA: TGTGCCAGCAGTTTTACCGGGGGGAGCTCCTACGAGCAGTACTTC. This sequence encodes CASSFTGGSSYEQYF.